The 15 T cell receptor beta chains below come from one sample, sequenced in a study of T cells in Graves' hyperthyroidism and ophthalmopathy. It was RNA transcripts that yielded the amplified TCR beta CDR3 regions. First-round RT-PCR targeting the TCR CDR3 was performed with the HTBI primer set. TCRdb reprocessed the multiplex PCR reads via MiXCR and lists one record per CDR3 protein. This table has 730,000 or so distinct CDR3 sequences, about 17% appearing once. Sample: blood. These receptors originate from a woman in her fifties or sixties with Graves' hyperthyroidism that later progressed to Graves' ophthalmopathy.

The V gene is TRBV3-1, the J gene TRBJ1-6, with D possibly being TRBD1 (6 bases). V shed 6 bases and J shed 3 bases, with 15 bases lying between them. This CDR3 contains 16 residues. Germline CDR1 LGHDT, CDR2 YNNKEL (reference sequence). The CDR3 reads CASSKEGGGYNSPLHF. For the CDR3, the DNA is TGTGCCAGCAGTAAAGAGGGAGGGGGCTATAATTCACCCCTCCACTTT.

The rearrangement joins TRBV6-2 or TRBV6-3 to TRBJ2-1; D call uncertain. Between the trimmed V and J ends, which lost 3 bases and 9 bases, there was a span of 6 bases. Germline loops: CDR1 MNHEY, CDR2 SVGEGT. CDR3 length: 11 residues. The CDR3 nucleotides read TGTGCCAGCAGTTATAGCTCTGAGCAGTTCTTC. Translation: CASSYSSEQFF.

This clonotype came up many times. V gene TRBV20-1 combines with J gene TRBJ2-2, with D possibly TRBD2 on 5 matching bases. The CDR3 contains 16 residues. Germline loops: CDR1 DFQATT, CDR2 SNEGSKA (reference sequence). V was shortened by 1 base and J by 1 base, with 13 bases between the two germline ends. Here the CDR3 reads CSARAGPEVNTGELFF. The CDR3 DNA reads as TGCAGTGCTAGAGCTGGACCGGAGGTGAACACCGGGGAGCTGTTTTTT.

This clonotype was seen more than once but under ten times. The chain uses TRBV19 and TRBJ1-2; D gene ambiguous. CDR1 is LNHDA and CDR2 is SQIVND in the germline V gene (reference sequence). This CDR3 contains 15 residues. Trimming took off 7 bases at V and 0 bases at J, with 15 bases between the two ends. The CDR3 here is CASTQGQPTNYGYTF. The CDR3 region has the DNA TGTGCCAGTACCCAAGGCCAGCCAACTAACTATGGCTACACCTTC.

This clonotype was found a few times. The CDR3 nucleotides read TGTGCTAGTGGCCCCGGGACAACACAAGAGACCCAGTACTTC. This translates into CASGPGTTQETQYF. The chain uses TRBV12-5 and TRBJ2-5; TRBD1 might be the D (6 bases). The germline V and J ends were trimmed by 6 bases and 2 bases, with 13 bases remaining between them. The CDR3 has 14 residues. The germline gives CDR1 LGHNT, CDR2 FRNRAP. Full variable domain (rest looked up from reference TRBV12-5 and TRBJ2-5): DARVTQTPRHKVTEMGQEVTMRCQPILGHNTVFWYRQTMMQGLELLAYFRNRAPLDDSGMPKDRFSAEMPDATLATLKIQPSEPRDSAVYFCASGPGTTQETQYFGPGTRLLVL.

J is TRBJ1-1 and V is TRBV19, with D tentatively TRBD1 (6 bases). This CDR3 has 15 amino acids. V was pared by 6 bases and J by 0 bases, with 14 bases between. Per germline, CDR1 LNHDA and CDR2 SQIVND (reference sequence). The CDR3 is CASSAGDWMNTEAFF. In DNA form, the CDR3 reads TGTGCCAGTAGCGCAGGGGATTGGATGAACACTGAAGCTTTCTTT. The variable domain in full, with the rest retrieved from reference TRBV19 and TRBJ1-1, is DGGITQSPKYLFRKEGQNVTLSCEQNLNHDAMYWYRQDPGQGLRLIYYSQIVNDFQKGDIAEGYSVSREKKESFPLTVTSAQKNPTAFYLCASSAGDWMNTEAFFGQGTRLTVV.

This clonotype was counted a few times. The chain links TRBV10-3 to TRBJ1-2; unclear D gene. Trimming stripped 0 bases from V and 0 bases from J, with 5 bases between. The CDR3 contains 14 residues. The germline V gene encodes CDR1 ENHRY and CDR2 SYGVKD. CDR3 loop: CAISESTANYGYTF. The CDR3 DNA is TGTGCCATCAGTGAGTCCACAGCTAACTATGGCTACACCTTC.

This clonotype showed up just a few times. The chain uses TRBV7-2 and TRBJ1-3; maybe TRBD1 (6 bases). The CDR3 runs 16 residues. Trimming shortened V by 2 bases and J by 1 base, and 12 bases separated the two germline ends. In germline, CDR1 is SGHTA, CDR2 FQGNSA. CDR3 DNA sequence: TGTGCCAGCAGCTTAACAGTACAGGGTTCTGGAAACACCATATATTTT. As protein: CASSLTVQGSGNTIYF.

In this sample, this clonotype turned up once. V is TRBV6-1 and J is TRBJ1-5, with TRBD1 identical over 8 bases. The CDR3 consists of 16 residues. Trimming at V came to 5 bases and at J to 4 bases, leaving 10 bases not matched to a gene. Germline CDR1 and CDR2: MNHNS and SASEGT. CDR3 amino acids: CASSPSTGEVNQPQHF. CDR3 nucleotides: TGTGCCAGCAGTCCTTCGACAGGGGAGGTTAATCAGCCCCAGCATTTT.

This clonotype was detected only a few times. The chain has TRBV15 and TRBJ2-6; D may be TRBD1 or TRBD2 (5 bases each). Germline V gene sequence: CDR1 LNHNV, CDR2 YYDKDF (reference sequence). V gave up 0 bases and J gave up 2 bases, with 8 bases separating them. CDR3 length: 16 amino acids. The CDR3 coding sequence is TGTGCCACCAGCAGAGAAATGGGGGCTGGGGCCAACGTCCTGACTTTC. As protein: CATSREMGAGANVLTF. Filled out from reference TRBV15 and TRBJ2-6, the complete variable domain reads DAMVIQNPRYQVTQFGKPVTLSCSQTLNHNVMYWYQQKSSQAPKLLFHYYDKDFNNEADTPDNFQSRRPNTSFCFLDIRSPGLGDTAMYLCATSREMGAGANVLTFGAGSRLTVL.

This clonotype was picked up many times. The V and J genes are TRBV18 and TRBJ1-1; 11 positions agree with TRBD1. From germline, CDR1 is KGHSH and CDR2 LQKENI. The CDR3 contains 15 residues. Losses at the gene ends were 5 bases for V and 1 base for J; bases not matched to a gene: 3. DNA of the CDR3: TGTGCCAGCTCAACCGGGACAGGGGGGAACACTGAAGCTTTCTTT. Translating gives CASSTGTGGNTEAFF. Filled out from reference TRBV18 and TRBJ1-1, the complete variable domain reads NAGVMQNPRHLVRRRGQEARLRCSPMKGHSHVYWYRQLPEEGLKFMVYLQKENIIDESGMPKERFSAEFPKEGPSILRIQQVVRGDSAAYFCASSTGTGGNTEAFFGQGTRLTVV.

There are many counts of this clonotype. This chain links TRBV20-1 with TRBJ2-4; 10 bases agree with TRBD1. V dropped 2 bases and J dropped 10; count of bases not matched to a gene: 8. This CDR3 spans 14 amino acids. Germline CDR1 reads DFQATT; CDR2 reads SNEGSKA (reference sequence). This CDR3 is CSARSGTGVRIQYF. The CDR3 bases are TGCAGTGCTAGATCGGGGACAGGGGTTCGTATTCAGTACTTC.

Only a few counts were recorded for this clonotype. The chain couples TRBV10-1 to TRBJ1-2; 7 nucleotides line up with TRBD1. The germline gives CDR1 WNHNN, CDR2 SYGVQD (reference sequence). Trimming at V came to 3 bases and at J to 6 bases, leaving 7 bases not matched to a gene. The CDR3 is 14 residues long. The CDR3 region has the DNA TGCGCCAGCAGTGAAGGGACAGCGGACAATGGCTACACCTTC. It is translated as CASSEGTADNGYTF.

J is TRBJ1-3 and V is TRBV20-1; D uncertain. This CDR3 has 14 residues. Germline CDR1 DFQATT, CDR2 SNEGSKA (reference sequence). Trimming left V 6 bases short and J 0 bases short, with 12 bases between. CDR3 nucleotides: TGCAGTGCGGACGGGGAAAACTCTGGAAACACCATATATTTT. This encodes CSADGENSGNTIYF.

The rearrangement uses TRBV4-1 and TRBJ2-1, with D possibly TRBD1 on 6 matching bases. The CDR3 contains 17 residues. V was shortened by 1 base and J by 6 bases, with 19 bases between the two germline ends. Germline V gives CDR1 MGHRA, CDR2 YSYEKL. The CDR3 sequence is CASSQGRAGEGRNEQFF. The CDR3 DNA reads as TGCGCCAGCAGCCAAGGTCGAGCAGGGGAAGGACGCAATGAGCAGTTCTTC.